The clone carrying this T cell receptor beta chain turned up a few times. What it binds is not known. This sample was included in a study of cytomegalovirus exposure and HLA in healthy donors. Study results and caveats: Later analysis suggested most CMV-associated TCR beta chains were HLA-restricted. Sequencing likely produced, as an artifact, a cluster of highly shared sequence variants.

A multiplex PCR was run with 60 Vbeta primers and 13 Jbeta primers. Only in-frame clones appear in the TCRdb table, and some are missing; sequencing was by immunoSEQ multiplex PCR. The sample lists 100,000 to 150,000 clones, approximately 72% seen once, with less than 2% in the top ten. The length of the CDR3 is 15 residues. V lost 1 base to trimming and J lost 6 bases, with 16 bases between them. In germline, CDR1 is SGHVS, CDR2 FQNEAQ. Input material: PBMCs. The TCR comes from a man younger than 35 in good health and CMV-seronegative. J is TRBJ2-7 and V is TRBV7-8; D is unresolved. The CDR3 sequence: CASSLGSTVLAEQYF. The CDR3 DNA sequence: TGTGCCAGCAGCTTAGGGAGTACCGTTTTAGCCGAGCAGTACTTC. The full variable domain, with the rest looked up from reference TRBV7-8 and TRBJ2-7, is GAGVSQSPRYKVAKRGQDVALRCDPISGHVSLFWYQQALGQGPEFLTYFQNEAQLDKSGLPSDRFFAERPEGSVSTLKIQRTQQEDSAVYLCASSLGSTVLAEQYFGPGTRLTVT.